This T cell receptor beta chain originates from a study of shared clonotypes between healthy human individuals. Study-level points and caveats: Roughly 5% of naive CD4 clonotypes were shared across four donors. As a rule, naive subsets had a larger estimated richness than memory subsets.

Points on this clone: The antigen is not known.

With 4 bases removed from V and 3 bases from J, the gap between germline ends came to 11 bases. The CDR3 runs to 13 residues. The V gene's germline CDR1 is SGDLS and CDR2 YYNGEE. Libraries were prepared by immunoSEQ multiplex PCR; TCRdb keeps only in-frame clonotypes and omits some of them. The sample yields around 2,000,000 clones, over 85% seen once. Positively selected for CCR7, the CD45RO-negative cells used as naive CD8 cells excluded terminally differentiated effector memory CD45RA+ cells. The chain couples TRBV9 to TRBJ2-7; D may be TRBD1 or TRBD2 (5 bases each). Sequencing was carried out using naive CD8+ T cells sorted from blood. The clonotype comes from a man aged 18 to 30 in good health. The CDR3 loop reads CASSLGVGYEQYF. The CDR3 coding sequence is TGTGCCAGCAGCTTGGGGGTAGGCTACGAGCAGTACTTC.